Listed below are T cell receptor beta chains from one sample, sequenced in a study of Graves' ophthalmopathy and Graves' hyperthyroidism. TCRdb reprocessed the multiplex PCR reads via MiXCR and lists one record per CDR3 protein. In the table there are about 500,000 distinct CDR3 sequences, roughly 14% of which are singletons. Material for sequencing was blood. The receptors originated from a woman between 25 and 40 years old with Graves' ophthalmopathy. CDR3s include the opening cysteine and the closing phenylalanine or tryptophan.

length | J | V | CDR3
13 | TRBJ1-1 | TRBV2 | CASWPDLNTEAFF
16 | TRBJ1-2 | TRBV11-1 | CASSLRLGQGLYGYTF
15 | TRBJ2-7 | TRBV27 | CASSPTSGGALEQYF
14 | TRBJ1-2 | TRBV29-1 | CSVAPILGSYGYTF
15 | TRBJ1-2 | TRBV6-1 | CASSQGWVQQYGYTF
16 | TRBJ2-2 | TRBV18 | CASSPRSGTIPGELFF
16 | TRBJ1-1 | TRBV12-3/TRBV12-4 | CASSPPGGARNTEAFF
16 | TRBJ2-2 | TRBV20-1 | CSASGLAGEGTGELFF
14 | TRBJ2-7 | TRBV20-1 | CSARGSGRFGEQYF
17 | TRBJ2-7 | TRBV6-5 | CASSSPPGQGVPYEQYF
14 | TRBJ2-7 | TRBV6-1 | CASSIAGASYEQYF
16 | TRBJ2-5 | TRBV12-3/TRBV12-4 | CASSPREAGGQETQYF
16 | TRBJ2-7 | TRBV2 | CASRQLQEMDSYEQYF
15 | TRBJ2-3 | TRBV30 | CAWSETSAFTDTQYF
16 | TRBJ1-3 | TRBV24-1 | CATSAGGPLSGNTIYF
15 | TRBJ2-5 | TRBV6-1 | CASSDSGLGEETQYF
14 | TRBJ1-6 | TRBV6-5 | CASSSGAANSPLHF
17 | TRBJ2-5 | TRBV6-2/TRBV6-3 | CASSYSRLGWGQETQYF
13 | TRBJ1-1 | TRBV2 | CATQWAGNTEAFF
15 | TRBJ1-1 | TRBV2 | CASSELRGANTEAFF
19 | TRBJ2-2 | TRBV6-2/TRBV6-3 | CASSYSGTSGRRDTGELFF
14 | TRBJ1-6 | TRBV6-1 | CASRPTGYRSPLHF
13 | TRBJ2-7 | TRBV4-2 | CASSQVDSYEQYF
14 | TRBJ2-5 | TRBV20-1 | CSALAGEVGETQYF
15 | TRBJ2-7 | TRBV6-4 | CASRDSGTVTYEQYF
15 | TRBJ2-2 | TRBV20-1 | CSARVRDRVTGELFF
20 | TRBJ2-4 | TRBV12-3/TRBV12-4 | CASSSPGLAGGRGAKNIQYF
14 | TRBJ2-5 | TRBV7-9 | CASCPPGGLETQYF
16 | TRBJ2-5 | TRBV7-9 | CASSPDNTGGEETQYF
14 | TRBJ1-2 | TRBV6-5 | CASSYYGTDYGYTF
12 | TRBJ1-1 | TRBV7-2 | CASSFADTQAFF
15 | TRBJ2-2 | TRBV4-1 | CASSPTTYAIGELFF
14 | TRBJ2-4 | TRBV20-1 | CSARPPGLANIQYF
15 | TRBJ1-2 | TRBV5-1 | CASSLVSQGDYGYTF
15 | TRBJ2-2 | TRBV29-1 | CSVEWRGGNTGELFF
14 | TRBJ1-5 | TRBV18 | CASSRAGGGQPQHF
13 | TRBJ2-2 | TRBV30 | CAWTRQITGELFF
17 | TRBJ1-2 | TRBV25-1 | CASSLWDFGGPLDGYTF
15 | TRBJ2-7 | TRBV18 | CASSPPLGRPYEQYF
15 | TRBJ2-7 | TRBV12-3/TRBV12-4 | CASSPVGTGVYEQYF
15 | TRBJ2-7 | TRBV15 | CATSREDGTPYEQYF
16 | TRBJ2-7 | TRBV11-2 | CASSEPLGLAVYEQYF
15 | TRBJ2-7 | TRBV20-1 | CSARGGSYSSYEQYF